Below are 27 T cell receptor beta chains sequenced from a single sample in a study of beta chain features in type 1 diabetes. Since all of the isolated RNA was reverse transcribed, expressed TCRB transcripts were what got sequenced. The data were produced by immunoSEQ multiplex PCR, yet TCRdb's version contains in-frame clones alone and is incomplete. The table records roughly 140,000 clones, under 60% of them present only once. Sequenced input: Tregs from blood. The receptors originated from a man aged 18 to 35 in good health.

The chain is built from TRBV6-6 and TRBJ2-7; 12 nucleotides align to TRBD1. Germline V gene data show CDR1 as MNHNY and CDR2 as SVGAGI (reference sequence). The CDR3 length is 13 residues. V shed 9 bases, J shed 7 bases, and the junction held 7 bases outside the gene matches. Written as DNA, the CDR3 is TGTGCCAGTCGGGGACAGGGGGCGCGGGAGCAGTACTTC. Its protein is CASRGQGAREQYF.

This clone was seen a few times. CDR3 residues: CASSQEVSSGIFPDTQYF. The CDR3 region has the DNA TGCGCCAGCAGCCAAGAGGTGTCTAGCGGGATTTTCCCAGATACGCAGTATTTT. The rearrangement uses TRBV4-3 and TRBJ2-3; TRBD2 matches 9 bases. CDR3 length: 18 amino acids. The junction had 11 bases not matched to a gene; V was cut back by 0 bases and J by 4 bases. Germline loops: CDR1 LGHNA, CDR2 YSLEER.

This clone was picked up a small number of times. The rearrangement joins TRBV10-3 to TRBJ1-2; tentative D call: TRBD1 (6 bases). The CDR3 runs 13 residues. V lost 10 bases and J lost 0, with 12 bases in between. Germline V gives CDR1 ENHRY, CDR2 SYGVKD. CDR3 coding DNA: TGTGCCACCCAAGGGACACCTAACTATGGCTACACCTTC. It translates to CATQGTPNYGYTF.

This sequence joins TRBV15 and TRBJ2-1; unclear D gene. The CDR3 length is 12 residues. Per germline, CDR1 LNHNV and CDR2 YYDKDF (reference sequence). V shed 0 bases and J shed 6 bases, with 3 bases lying between them. The CDR3 sequence is CATSRDSNEQFF. The DNA of the CDR3 is TGTGCCACCAGCAGAGATAGCAATGAGCAGTTCTTC.

There are a few counts of this clone. The rearrangement uses TRBV29-1 and TRBJ2-2; TRBD1 aligns across 11 bases. With 6 bases clipped from V and 6 bases from J, the junction kept 3 bases outside the gene matches. The CDR3 extends over 13 amino acids. From germline, CDR1 is SQVTM and CDR2 ANQGSEA. CDR3 sequence (DNA): TGCAGCGTGGGACAGGGGGTCTCCGGGGAGCTGTTTTTT. Translating it yields CSVGQGVSGELFF.

The chain combines TRBV10-3 with TRBJ1-2, with TRBD1 matching 9 bases. This CDR3 is built from 15 residues. V lost 3 bases and J lost 4; bases outside the gene matches: 6. Germline V CDR1 and CDR2: ENHRY, SYGVKD. The CDR3 DNA reads as TGTGCCATCAGTGATCATCCGGGACAGGGCTATGGCTACACCTTC. Translating it yields CAISDHPGQGYGYTF.

In this sample, this clone turned up once. This chain joins TRBV10-2 and TRBJ1-6; 10 positions agree with TRBD1. CDR3 length: 13 amino acids. V trimming: 11 bases; J trimming: 6 bases; junction bases outside the gene matches: 4. The germline V gene has CDR1 WSHSY and CDR2 SAAADI. The chain's CDR3 is CAGRDRGNSPLHF. DNA for the CDR3: TGCGCCGGCCGGGACAGGGGTAATTCACCCCTCCACTTT.

The chain is built from TRBV11-2 and TRBJ2-3; D uncertain. Trimming removed 1 base at V and 2 bases at J, with 4 bases between. The CDR3 is 13 residues long. Germline V lookup: CDR1 SGHAT, CDR2 FQNNGV. The CDR3 sequence: CASSLAVTDTQYF. The CDR3 coding sequence is TGTGCCAGCAGCTTAGCGGTCACAGATACGCAGTATTTT. Using reference TRBV11-2 and TRBJ2-3 for the parts outside the CDR3, the full variable domain is EAGVAQSPRYKIIEKRQSVAFWCNPISGHATLYWYQQILGQGPKLLIQFQNNGVVDDSQLPKDRFSAERLKGVDSTLKIQPAKLEDSAVYLCASSLAVTDTQYFGPGTRLTVL.

In its sample, this clone was seen a few times. This chain links TRBV30 with TRBJ1-2; perhaps TRBD1 as D (5 bases). Trimming stripped 4 bases from V and 5 bases from J, with 11 bases between. The CDR3 totals 12 residues. Germline CDR1 GTSNPN, CDR2 SVGIG (reference sequence). The CDR3 protein is CAWNGGSYGYTF. CDR3 in DNA: TGTGCCTGGAATGGGGGGTCGTATGGCTACACCTTC.

CDR3 in amino acids: CASSLWAGGTDTQYF. In DNA form, the CDR3 reads TGTGCCAGCAGCTTATGGGCAGGGGGCACAGATACGCAGTATTTT. The chain links TRBV7-3 to TRBJ2-3; possible D gene TRBD1, 6 bases. CDR3 length: 15 amino acids. From germline, CDR1 is SGHTA and CDR2 FQGTGA. Trimming removed 2 bases from V and 1 base from J, with 10 bases in between.

The chain is built from TRBV29-1 and TRBJ2-3, with 7 bases lining up with TRBD1. The V segment lost 6 bases and the J segment 3 bases; nucleotides outside the gene matches: 12. Germline assignment: CDR1 SQVTM and CDR2 ANQGSEA. The CDR3 has 15 residues. CDR3 sequence: CSVAQGIFGTDTQYF. The CDR3 DNA reads as TGCAGCGTAGCACAGGGGATCTTTGGGACAGATACGCAGTATTTT.

The genes are TRBV7-3 and TRBJ2-6; a possible D gene is TRBD2 (6 bases). The V and J ends lost 5 bases and 0 bases respectively, with 11 bases between them. CDR1 SGHTA and CDR2 FQGTGA come from the germline V gene. This CDR3 is built from 16 residues. The CDR3 DNA sequence: TGTGCCAGCAGCCAGCGGGTTAACTCTGGGGCCAACGTCCTGACTTTC. Amino acid sequence: CASSQRVNSGANVLTF.

The chain recombines TRBV7-3 with TRBJ2-5; D gene unclear. CDR3 length: 13 residues. V was clipped by 4 bases and J by 1 base, with 7 bases between them. Looked up from germline, CDR1 is SGHTA and CDR2 is FQGTGA. CDR3 residues: CASSSSPQETQYF. CDR3 nucleotide sequence: TGTGCCAGCAGCTCGAGTCCCCAAGAGACCCAGTACTTC. The variable domain in full, with the rest retrieved from reference TRBV7-3 and TRBJ2-5, is GAGVSQTPSNKVTEKGKYVELRCDPISGHTALYWYRQSLGQGPEFLIYFQGTGAADDSGLPNDRFFAVRPEGSVSTLKIQRTERGDSAVYLCASSSSPQETQYFGPGTRLLVL.

This clone was seen a single time. This rearrangement joins TRBV7-2 to TRBJ2-7; 9 nucleotides line up with TRBD1. The CDR3 runs to 14 residues. The germline V gene has CDR1 SGHTA and CDR2 FQGNSA. V lost 8 bases, J lost 2 bases, and 7 bases stayed unmatched. The CDR3 DNA is TGTGCCAGCGGGGGAAGACAGGGGGCCTACGAGCAGTACTTC. Its protein is CASGGRQGAYEQYF.

V usage is TRBV6-6 and J usage is TRBJ1-3, with no clear D. Germline V gene data show CDR1 as MNHNY and CDR2 as SVGAGI (reference sequence). The CDR3 has 12 residues. V shed 2 bases and J shed 7 bases, with 6 bases lying between them. CDR3 in DNA: TGTGCCAGCAGTTACCCGAGGAACACCATATATTTT. This translates into CASSYPRNTIYF.

With respect to this clone: One end of the junction does not line up with germline, which may come from a read error. This chain links TRBV10-3 with TRBJ1-3; 8 nucleotides align to TRBD1. CDR1 is ENHRY, CDR2 SYGVKD, per germline. The CDR3 length is 11 residues. The CDR3 sequence is CAISDGQGGHF. In DNA, the CDR3 is TGTGCCATCAGTGACGGACAGGGCGGGCATTTT.

This chain connects TRBV5-4 to TRBJ2-1; D gene unclear. The CDR3 spans 14 residues. Looked up from germline, CDR1 is SGHNT and CDR2 is YYREEE (reference sequence). The V end was cut by 1 base, the J end by 1 base, with 6 bases between. The DNA for the CDR3 is TGTGCCAGCAGCTTGAGGCGGTCCTACAATGAGCAGTTCTTC. As protein: CASSLRRSYNEQFF. Supplemented by reference TRBV5-4 and TRBJ2-1, the full variable domain reads ETGVTQSPTHLIKTRGQQVTLRCSSQSGHNTVSWYQQALGQGPQFIFQYYREEENGRGNFPPRFSGLQFPNYSSELNVNALELDDSALYLCASSLRRSYNEQFFGPGTRLTVL.

The genes are TRBV6-1 and TRBJ2-7, with unresolved D. Germline loops: CDR1 MNHNS, CDR2 SASEGT. The CDR3 contains 13 residues. Trimming shortened V by 5 bases and J by 5 bases, and 13 bases separated the two germline ends. CDR3 coding DNA: TGTGCCAGCAGTAGAGGCAAGCACCACGAGCAGTACTTC. It yields the protein CASSRGKHHEQYF.

This clone has just a few counts. The chain is built from TRBV2 and TRBJ2-3; TRBD1 is a possible D gene (6 bases). Trimming left V 6 bases short and J 1 base short, with 14 bases between. From germline, CDR1 is SNHLY and CDR2 FYNNEI. This CDR3 region has 15 residues. CDR3 nucleotides: TGTGCCAGCAGCCAGGGGTGGTCTGGCACAGATACGCAGTATTTT. Translated: CASSQGWSGTDTQYF.

The chain joins TRBV27 to TRBJ1-1, with D possibly matching TRBD1 (5 bases). The CDR3 sequence is 12 residues long. The V end was cut by 7 bases, the J end by 8 bases, with 14 bases between. Per germline, CDR1 MNHEY and CDR2 SMNVEV (reference sequence). The CDR3 DNA is TGTGCCAGCACCTCCGTGGGGCAGGAAGCTTTCTTT. Its translation is CASTSVGQEAFF.

This clone has a handful of counts. J is TRBJ2-5 and V is TRBV29-1, with a possible D match to TRBD1 (5 bases). The ends were cut back, 5 bases at V and 2 bases at J, with 15 bases in the middle. The V gene's germline CDR1 is SQVTM and CDR2 ANQGSEA. The CDR3 has 14 residues. CDR3 DNA: TGCAGCGTTACCAGGGTTTTAGGGCAAGAGACCCAGTACTTC. The encoded protein is CSVTRVLGQETQYF.

This clone was seen a few times. Other DNA sequences from this sample encode an identical CDR3 as well. The chain recombines TRBV7-3 with TRBJ2-1, with TRBD2 identical over 11 bases. In germline, CDR1 is SGHTA, CDR2 FQGTGA. V shed 4 bases and J 9 bases; nucleotides not matched to a gene: 5. The CDR3 extends over 14 amino acids. The CDR3 DNA sequence: TGTGCCAGCAGCTCACTAGCGGGAGTTGGTGAGCAGTTCTTC. Protein: CASSSLAGVGEQFF.

The chain couples TRBV5-4 to TRBJ2-1; maybe TRBD1 (6 bases). From germline, CDR1 is SGHNT and CDR2 YYREEE (reference sequence). Trimming pared 0 bases from V and 2 bases from J, leaving 15 bases between. The CDR3 covers 17 residues. The CDR3 reads CASSLGNLGATYNEQFF. CDR3 bases: TGTGCCAGCAGCTTGGGTAATCTGGGGGCGACCTACAATGAGCAGTTCTTC.

V is TRBV5-1 and J is TRBJ1-3; weak D call: TRBD1 (6 bases). Germline V CDR1 and CDR2: SGHRS, YFSETQ. CDR3 size: 13 residues. V was pared by 5 bases and J by 6 bases, with 12 bases between. The CDR3 sequence: CASRREGVNTIYF. As DNA, the CDR3 is TGCGCCAGCAGGAGAGAGGGGGTAAACACCATATATTTT.

In this sample, this clone turned up a few times. The J gene is TRBJ2-3, the V gene TRBV9; 10 bases align to TRBD1. The ends lost 3 bases at V and 3 bases at J; junction bases unmatched: 7. CDR3 length: 16 residues. Germline lookup yields CDR1 SGDLS and CDR2 YYNGEE. In DNA form, the CDR3 reads TGTGCCAGCAGCGCGGGGGACAGGGGAAGTACAGATACGCAGTATTTT. Amino acid sequence: CASSAGDRGSTDTQYF. The complete variable domain, with remaining parts taken from reference TRBV9 and TRBJ2-3, reads DSGVTQTPKHLITATGQRVTLRCSPRSGDLSVYWYQQSLDQGLQFLIQYYNGEERAKGNILERFSAQQFPDLHSELNLSSLELGDSALYFCASSAGDRGSTDTQYFGPGTRLTVL.

This clone was counted a single time. This CDR3 is CASSLAGRRGEKLFF. The CDR3 nucleotides are TGTGCCAGCAGCTTGGCGGGAAGACGAGGTGAAAAACTGTTTTTT. This chain joins TRBV5-4 and TRBJ1-4; D unresolved. CDR3 size: 15 residues. Between the trimmed V and J ends, which lost 0 bases and 7 bases, there was a span of 13 bases. CDR1 SGHNT and CDR2 YYREEE come from the germline V gene (reference sequence).

Only a few counts were recorded for this clone. This chain joins TRBV18 and TRBJ2-4; D possibly corresponds to TRBD1 (6 bases). CDR3 length equals 13 residues. V lost 2 bases and J lost 6, with 8 bases in between. Germline V gene lookup returns CDR1 KGHSH and CDR2 LQKENI. For the CDR3, the DNA is TGTGCCAGCTCACCAGGGGGCGGAAACATTCAGTACTTC. Residues: CASSPGGGNIQYF.